One sample yielded the 14 T cell receptor beta chains listed below, sequenced in a study of CD8 T cells in Susac syndrome. Random hexamers were used to reverse transcribe 0.5 to 1 ug of RNA. Each CDR3 protein is one row after TCRdb ran MiXCR on the immunoSEQ multiplex PCR reads. The data hold 150,000 or so distinct CDR3 sequences, with 85% to 95% observed a single time. Sequences were obtained from CD4+ T cells from PBMCs. These receptors all stem from a human donor with Susac syndrome.

This chain links TRBV29-1 with TRBJ2-1; a weak D match, TRBD2 (5 bases). Trimming stripped 6 bases from V and 3 bases from J, with 12 bases between. CDR3 size: 13 residues. The germline gives CDR1 SQVTM, CDR2 ANQGSEA. The CDR3 region has the DNA TGCAGCGTCCTAGGACTTGGCTACAATGAGCAGTTCTTC. It yields the protein CSVLGLGYNEQFF.

The genes are TRBV30 and TRBJ1-5, with D perhaps matching TRBD1 (5 bases). Germline assignment: CDR1 GTSNPN and CDR2 SVGIG (reference sequence). The CDR3 loop spans 14 amino acids. V was shortened by 4 bases and J by 4 bases, with 14 bases between the two germline ends. The CDR3 DNA follows: TGTGCCTGGACTTCAGGGCGGGAAAATCAGCCCCAGCATTTT. Protein: CAWTSGRENQPQHF.

The J gene is TRBJ1-2, the V gene TRBV15; perhaps TRBD1 as D (5 bases). There are 13 residues in the CDR3. V lost 2 bases to trimming and J lost 4 bases, with 8 bases between them. Germline CDR1 reads LNHNV; CDR2 reads YYDKDF (reference sequence). The CDR3 region is CATSRQGAYGYTF. CDR3 sequence (DNA): TGTGCCACCAGCAGACAGGGTGCCTATGGCTACACCTTC.

This clonotype was seen once. This sequence joins TRBV10-3 and TRBJ2-3; D is unresolved. In germline, CDR1 is ENHRY, CDR2 SYGVKD. The CDR3 covers 11 residues. The V and J ends lost 6 bases and 4 bases respectively, with 5 bases between them. CDR3 DNA: TGTGCCATCAGCTCGGCAGATACGCAGTATTTT. This translates into CAISSADTQYF.

The chain employs TRBV12-3 or TRBV12-4 and TRBJ2-4, with TRBD1 identical over 8 bases. Trimming removed 5 bases from V and 1 base from J; junction bases left unmatched: 4. The CDR3 totals 15 residues. The chain's CDR3 is CASSPRTGAKNIQYF. The CDR3, as DNA: TGTGCCAGCAGTCCGCGGACAGGGGCCAAAAACATTCAGTACTTC.

The chain combines TRBV12-3 or TRBV12-4 with TRBJ1-6; 7 positions agree with TRBD1. The trim removed 7 bases at V and 8 bases at J, leaving 5 bases unmatched. The CDR3 has 13 amino acids. The CDR3 loop is CASKGQQYSPLHF. CDR3 in DNA: TGTGCCAGCAAGGGACAGCAGTATTCACCCCTCCACTTT.

CDR3 in amino acids: CASSFAKGGLAGELFF. For the CDR3, the DNA is TGTGCCAGCAGCTTCGCAAAGGGTGGGCTCGCCGGGGAGCTGTTTTTT. V and J are TRBV9 and TRBJ2-2; D call uncertain. Trimming pared 4 bases from V and 6 bases from J, leaving 19 bases between. In germline, CDR1 is SGDLS, CDR2 YYNGEE. This CDR3 comprises 16 residues. The entire variable domain, with the rest obtained from reference TRBV9 and TRBJ2-2, is as follows: DSGVTQTPKHLITATGQRVTLRCSPRSGDLSVYWYQQSLDQGLQFLIQYYNGEERAKGNILERFSAQQFPDLHSELNLSSLELGDSALYFCASSFAKGGLAGELFFGEGSRLTVL.

The gene calls are TRBV7-2 and TRBJ2-5; 8 bases map to TRBD2. The germline CDR1 and CDR2 sequences are SGHTA and FQGNSA. V was clipped by 2 bases and J by 7 bases; unmatched bases: 12. This CDR3 region has 16 residues. The CDR3 coding sequence is TGTGCCAGCAGCTTACCCCCGGGACTAGAAGTCGGGACCCAGTACTTC. Its translation: CASSLPPGLEVGTQYF.

This sequence joins TRBV30 and TRBJ2-7; D is possibly TRBD2 (7 bases). The V gene's germline CDR1 is GTSNPN and CDR2 SVGIG (reference sequence). The CDR3 extends over 14 amino acids. Trimming pared 0 bases from V and 2 bases from J, leaving 11 bases between. Here the CDR3 DNA reads TGTGCCTGGAGTGTGGGAGGGGGGCCCTACGAGCAGTACTTC. Translating it yields CAWSVGGGPYEQYF.

The chain joins TRBV29-1 to TRBJ1-6; TRBD1 might be the D (6 bases). CDR3 length: 13 amino acids. V was trimmed by 5 bases and J by 10 bases, leaving 15 bases between them. CDR1 and CDR2 (germline): SQVTM, ANQGSEA. DNA for the CDR3: TGCAGCGTTACTTCAGGGGAGAGGTCACCCCTCCACTTT. Its translation: CSVTSGERSPLHF. Together with reference TRBV29-1 and TRBJ1-6, the CDR3 gives the full variable domain: SAVISQKPSRDICQRGTSLTIQCQVDSQVTMMFWYRQQPGQSLTLIATANQGSEATYESGFVIDKFPISRPNLTFSTLTVSNMSPEDSSIYLCSVTSGERSPLHFGNGTRLTVT.

The V call is TRBV4-3, the J call TRBJ2-1, with no clear D. The CDR3 sequence is 14 residues long. Germline CDR1 LGHNA, CDR2 YSLEER. The germline V and J ends were trimmed by 1 base and 6 bases, with 10 bases remaining between them. The CDR3 sequence is CASSQAGSTNEQFF. The CDR3 coding sequence is TGCGCCAGCAGCCAAGCAGGTAGCACCAATGAGCAGTTCTTC.

The J gene is TRBJ1-5, the V gene TRBV20-1; D not certain. V lost 4 bases, J lost 0 bases, and 4 bases lay in between. The CDR3 is 12 amino acids. The germline V gene encodes CDR1 DFQATT and CDR2 SNEGSKA (reference sequence). CDR3 in amino acids: CSAIYSNQPQHF. The DNA for the CDR3 is TGCAGTGCTATATATAGCAATCAGCCCCAGCATTTT.

The V call is TRBV9, the J call TRBJ2-2, with 9 bases aligning to TRBD1. Germline assignment: CDR1 SGDLS and CDR2 YYNGEE. Unmatched junction bases numbered 10, after V lost 4 bases and J lost 9 bases. The CDR3 covers 15 residues. CDR3 protein: CASSPAGTGTRELFF. DNA for the CDR3: TGTGCCAGCAGCCCAGCTGGGACAGGGACGCGGGAGCTGTTTTTT.

This CDR3 reads CSVRAGALSYNEQFF. The CDR3 coding sequence is TGCAGTGTTCGCGCTGGGGCCCTATCCTACAATGAGCAGTTCTTC. The rearrangement joins TRBV20-1 to TRBJ2-1; TRBD1 is a possible D gene (5 bases). V was trimmed by 7 bases and J by 1 base, leaving 17 bases between them. CDR3 length: 15 amino acids. Per the germline V gene, CDR1 is DFQATT and CDR2 is SNEGSKA (reference sequence).